This T cell receptor (beta chain) was retrieved from a study of T cell repertoires in aging, cancer and after chemotherapy. Study in general: Clear clonal overlap appeared across healthy donor samples taken over several months to years.

TCR beta rearrangements were amplified from peripheral blood genomic DNA. Study findings and constraints: Age-matched healthy donors had significantly more diverse, less clonal blood TCR repertoires than untreated cancer patients. Healthy donors lost TCR diversity with age mainly through richness, cancer patients through richness and evenness. Median generation probability rose over the chemotherapy interval in each cancer cohort, suggesting rebound thymic output.

A mixed TRB-A/B primer pool amplified rearranged TRB by multiplex touch-down PCR. TCRdb independently ran MiXCR on the multiplex PCR reads; one entry per CDR3 protein. The sample lists thousands of distinct CDR3 sequences; more than 20% were seen once. Note on this clonotype: What it binds is not known.

CDR3 length: 17 residues. The V end was cut by 3 bases, the J end by 4 bases, with 21 bases between. CDR1 LGHNA and CDR2 YSLEER come from the germline V gene. The clonotype originates from a human donor in good health. The donor label of this sample is uncertain. The chain joins TRBV4-3 to TRBJ1-2; TRBD1 might be the D (5 bases). Sequenced sample: blood. The CDR3 nucleotides read TGCGCCAGCAGCCATCACGGGCCAGCGGACATTCTCTATGGCTACACCTTC. It codes for CASSHHGPADILYGYTF.